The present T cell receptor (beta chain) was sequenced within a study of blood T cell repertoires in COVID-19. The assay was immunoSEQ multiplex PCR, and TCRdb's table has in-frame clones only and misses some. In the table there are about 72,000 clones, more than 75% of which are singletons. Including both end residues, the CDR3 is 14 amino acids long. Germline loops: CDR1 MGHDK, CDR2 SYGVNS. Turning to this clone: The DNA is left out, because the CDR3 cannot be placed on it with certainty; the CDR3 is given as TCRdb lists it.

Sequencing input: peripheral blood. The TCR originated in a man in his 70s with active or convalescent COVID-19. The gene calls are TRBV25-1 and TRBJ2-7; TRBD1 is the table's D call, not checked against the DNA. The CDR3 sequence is CASILGQGNYEQYF.